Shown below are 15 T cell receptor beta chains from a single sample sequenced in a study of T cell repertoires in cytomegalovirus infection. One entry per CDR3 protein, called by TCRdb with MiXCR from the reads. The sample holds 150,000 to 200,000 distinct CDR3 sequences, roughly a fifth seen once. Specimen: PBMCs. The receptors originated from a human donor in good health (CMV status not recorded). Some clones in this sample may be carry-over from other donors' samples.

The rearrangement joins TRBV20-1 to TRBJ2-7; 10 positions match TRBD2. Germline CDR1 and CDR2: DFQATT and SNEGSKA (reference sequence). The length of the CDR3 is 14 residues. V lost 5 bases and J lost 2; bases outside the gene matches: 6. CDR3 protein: CSAESGRATYEQYF. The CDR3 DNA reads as TGCAGTGCTGAGAGCGGGAGGGCTACCTACGAGCAGTACTTC.

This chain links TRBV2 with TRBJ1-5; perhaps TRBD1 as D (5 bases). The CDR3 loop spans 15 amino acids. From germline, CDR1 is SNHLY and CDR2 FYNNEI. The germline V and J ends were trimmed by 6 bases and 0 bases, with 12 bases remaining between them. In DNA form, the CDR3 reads TGTGCCAGCAGACCACAGGCGAATAGCAATCAGCCCCAGCATTTT. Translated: CASRPQANSNQPQHF.

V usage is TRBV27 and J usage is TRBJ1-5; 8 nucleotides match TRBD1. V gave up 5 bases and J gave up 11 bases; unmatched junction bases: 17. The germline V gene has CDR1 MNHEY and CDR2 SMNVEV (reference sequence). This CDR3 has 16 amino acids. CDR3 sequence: CASSPAGTGQGSAQHF. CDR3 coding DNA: TGTGCCAGCAGTCCAGCCGGGACAGGTCAAGGATCAGCCCAGCATTTT.

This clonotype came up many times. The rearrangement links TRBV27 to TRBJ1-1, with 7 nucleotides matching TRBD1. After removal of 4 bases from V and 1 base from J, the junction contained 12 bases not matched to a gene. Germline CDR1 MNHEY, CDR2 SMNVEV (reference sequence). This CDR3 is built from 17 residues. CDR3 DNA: TGTGCCAGCAGTTCATGGAGGAGGGGACAGAGGAACACTGAAGCTTTCTTT. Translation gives CASSSWRRGQRNTEAFF.

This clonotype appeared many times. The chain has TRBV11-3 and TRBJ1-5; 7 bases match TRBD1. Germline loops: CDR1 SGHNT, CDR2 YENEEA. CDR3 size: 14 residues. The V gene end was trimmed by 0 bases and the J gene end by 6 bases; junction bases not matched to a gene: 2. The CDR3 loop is CASSLEQGGQPQHF. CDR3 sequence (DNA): TGTGCCAGCAGCTTAGAGCAGGGGGGTCAGCCCCAGCATTTT.

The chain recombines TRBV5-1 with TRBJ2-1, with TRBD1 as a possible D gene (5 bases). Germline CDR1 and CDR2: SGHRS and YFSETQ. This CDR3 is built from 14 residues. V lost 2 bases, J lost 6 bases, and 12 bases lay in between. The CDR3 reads CASSLNGRVNEQFF. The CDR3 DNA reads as TGCGCCAGCAGCTTAAACGGCAGGGTCAATGAGCAGTTCTTC.

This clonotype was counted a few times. The CDR3 is CASGLIGQASLDEQFF. For the CDR3, the DNA is TGTGCCAGCGGGTTAATTGGACAGGCCTCGCTGGATGAGCAGTTCTTC. The gene calls are TRBV6-5 and TRBJ2-1; 7 bases fit TRBD1. The CDR3 length is 16 residues. Trimming at V came to 8 bases and at J to 8 bases, leaving 18 bases not matched to a gene. CDR1 MNHEY and CDR2 SVGAGI come from the germline V gene.

The CDR3 DNA is TGTGCCAGCAGTTTCGAGGGACGGAGGAATCAAGAGACCCAGTACTTC. This sequence encodes CASSFEGRRNQETQYF. The chain links TRBV28 to TRBJ2-5; D tentatively reads TRBD1 or TRBD2 (5 bases each). The CDR3 extends over 16 amino acids. V was pared by 3 bases and J by 2 bases, with 16 bases between. Germline CDR1 and CDR2: MDHEN and SYDVKM.

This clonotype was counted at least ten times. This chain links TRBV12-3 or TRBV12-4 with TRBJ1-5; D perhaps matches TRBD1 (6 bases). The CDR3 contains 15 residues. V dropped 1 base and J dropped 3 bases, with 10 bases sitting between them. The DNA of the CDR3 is TGTGCCAGCAGTTTAGAGGGGGGCGCCAATCAGCCCCAGCATTTT. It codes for CASSLEGGANQPQHF.

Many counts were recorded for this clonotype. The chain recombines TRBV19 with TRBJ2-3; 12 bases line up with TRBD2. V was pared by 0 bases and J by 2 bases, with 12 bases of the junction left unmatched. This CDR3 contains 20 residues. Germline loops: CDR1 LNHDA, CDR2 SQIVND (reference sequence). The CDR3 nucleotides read TGTGCCAGTAGTATAGAGAGGCTAGCGGGGGGGCCTTTGCACACAGATACGCAGTATTTT. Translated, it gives CASSIERLAGGPLHTDTQYF.

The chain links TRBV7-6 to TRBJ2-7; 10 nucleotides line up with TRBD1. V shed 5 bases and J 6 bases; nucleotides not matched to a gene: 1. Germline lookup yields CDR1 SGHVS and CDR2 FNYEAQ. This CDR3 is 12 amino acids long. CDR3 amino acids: CASSGDRGEQYF. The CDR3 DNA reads TGTGCCAGCAGCGGGGACAGGGGCGAGCAGTACTTC.

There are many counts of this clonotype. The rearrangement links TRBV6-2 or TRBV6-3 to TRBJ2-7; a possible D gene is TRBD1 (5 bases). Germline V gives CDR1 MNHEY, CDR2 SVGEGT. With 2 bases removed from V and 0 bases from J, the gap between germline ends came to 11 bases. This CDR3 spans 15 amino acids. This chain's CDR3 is CASSYTRATSYEQYF. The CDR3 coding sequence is TGTGCCAGCAGTTACACCAGGGCCACCTCCTACGAGCAGTACTTC.

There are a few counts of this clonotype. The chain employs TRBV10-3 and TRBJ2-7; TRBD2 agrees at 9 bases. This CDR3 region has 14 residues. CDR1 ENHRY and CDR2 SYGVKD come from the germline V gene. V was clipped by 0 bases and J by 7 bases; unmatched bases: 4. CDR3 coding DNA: TGTGCCATCAGTGAGTCGAGGCTAGCGGGAGAGCAGTACTTC. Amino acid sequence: CAISESRLAGEQYF.

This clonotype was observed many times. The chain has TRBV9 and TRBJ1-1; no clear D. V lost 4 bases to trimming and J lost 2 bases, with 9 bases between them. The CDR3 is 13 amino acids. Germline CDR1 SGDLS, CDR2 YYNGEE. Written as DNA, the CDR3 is TGTGCCAGCAGCTCGACGGTTAACACTGAAGCTTTCTTT. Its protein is CASSSTVNTEAFF.

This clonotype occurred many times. The CDR3 region is CASSSSMGLAGNEQFF. The DNA of the CDR3 is TGTGCCAGCAGCTCATCGATGGGACTAGCGGGAAATGAGCAGTTCTTC. The V gene is TRBV5-5, the J gene TRBJ2-1, with 13 bases aligning to TRBD2. The V and J ends lost 3 bases and 7 bases, in that order; junction bases with no gene match: 7. In germline, CDR1 is SGHKS, CDR2 YYEKEE (reference sequence). The CDR3 sequence is 16 residues long.